This TCR beta chain was identified during a study of T cell repertoires in cytomegalovirus infection. Background on the study: Through public TCR beta signatures, both CMV infection and matching HLA type were indicated.

The CDR3 has 13 amino acids. The V gene's germline CDR1 is MNHNY and CDR2 SVGAGI (reference sequence). Study results and limitations: Summed frequency of public TCR beta families distinguished CMV carriers with the relevant HLA. What dominated the ex vivo response were HLA-C-restricted CMV-specific TCR beta clonotypes.

Regarding this clonotype: Its antigen is not identified. With a much larger clone just one base away, this may be a read error.

TCRdb recomputed calls from the reads with MiXCR, one row per CDR3 protein. Here the sample spans 250,000 or so distinct CDR3 sequences, over 15% being singletons. V gene TRBV6-6 combines with J gene TRBJ1-5; no reliable D call. Sequenced: CD8+ T cells from PBMCs. This receptor was obtained from a human donor in good health (CMV status not recorded). Some clones in this sample may be carry-over from other donors' samples. In DNA form, the CDR3 reads TGTGCCGGCAGTCACTATAGCAATCAGCCCCAGCATTTT. Translation: CAGSHYSNQPQHF.